The clone carrying this T cell receptor (beta chain) occurred a few times. As originally analysed: Estimates of nucleated cell counts were drawn from the amplification of reference gene primers. Clones were read by immunoSEQ multiplex PCR, and TCRdb kept only the in-frame ones, dropping some. V, J and clone size are those of that table, while D and trimming were read from the DNA. The top ten clones hold more than 15% of a sample with roughly 57,000 clones, roughly 90% of them seen once. The data belong to a study of blood T cell repertoires in COVID-19. Study as a whole: COVID-19 samples, acute and convalescent, were from the United States, Italy and Spain. The analysed material was cDNA or gDNA that came from T cells, B-cell-depleted T cells, or PBMCs.

V was clipped by 2 bases and J by 3 bases; unmatched bases: 4. The CDR3 contains 14 residues. Germline CDR1 and CDR2: GTSNPN and SVGIG (reference sequence). The rearrangement links TRBV30 to TRBJ1-5; 7 positions match TRBD1. The specimen was peripheral blood. The receptor's source is a human donor in a cohort sampled during active COVID-19. The CDR3 sequence: CAWSPGQVNQPQHF. In DNA form, the CDR3 reads TGTGCCTGGAGTCCCGGACAGGTCAATCAGCCCCAGCATTTT.